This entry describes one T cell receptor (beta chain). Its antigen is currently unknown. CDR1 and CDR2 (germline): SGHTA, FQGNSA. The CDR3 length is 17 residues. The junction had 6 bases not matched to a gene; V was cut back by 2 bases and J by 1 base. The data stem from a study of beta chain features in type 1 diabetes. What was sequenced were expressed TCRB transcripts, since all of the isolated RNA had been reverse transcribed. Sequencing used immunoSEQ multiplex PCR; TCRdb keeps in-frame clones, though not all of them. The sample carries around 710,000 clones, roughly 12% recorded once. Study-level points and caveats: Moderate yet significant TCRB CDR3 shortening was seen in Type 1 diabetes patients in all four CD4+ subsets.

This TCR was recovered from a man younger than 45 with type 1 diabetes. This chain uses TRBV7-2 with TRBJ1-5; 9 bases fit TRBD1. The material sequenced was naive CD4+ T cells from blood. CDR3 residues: CASSLSGTGLSNQPQHF. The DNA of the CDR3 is TGTGCCAGCAGCTTAAGTGGGACAGGGCTCAGCAATCAGCCCCAGCATTTT.